Shown below are 18 T cell receptor beta chains from a single sample sequenced in a study of blood T cells in healthy people across ages. With a J-beta primer mix and a sample-barcoded 5' primer, a second PCR ran about 7 to 11 cycles. TCRdb re-called the 5' RACE reads with MiXCR, one entry per CDR3 protein. The sample lists about 1.5 million distinct CDR3 sequences, about 42% occurring once. Sequenced sample: blood. The origin of the receptors is a woman aged 18-29 years in good health.

Note on this clonotype: The junction departs from germline at one end; a sequencing error may be responsible. The V and J genes are TRBV7-2 and TRBJ2-4; no reliable D call. Germline loops: CDR1 SGHTA, CDR2 FQGNSA. This CDR3 is built from 15 residues. The CDR3 bases are TGTTCCAGCAGCCCAAAAGGGAAGGGCAAAAACATTCAGTACTTC. As protein: CSSSPKGKGKNIQYF.

Of note for this clonotype: A clone one base away is much larger, so this may be a read error. Here the CDR3 reads CSARHDNEQFF. The DNA of the CDR3 is TGCAGTGCTAGACACGACAATGAGCAGTTCTTC. This chain uses TRBV20-1 with TRBJ2-1; no clear D. V was clipped by 2 bases and J by 5 bases, with 4 bases between them. Germline values: CDR1 DFQATT, CDR2 SNEGSKA (reference sequence). The CDR3 length is 11 residues.

This sequence joins TRBV27 and TRBJ2-7, with D possibly matching TRBD2 (6 bases). The V end lost 0 bases, the J end lost 7 bases, and 19 bases lay between the germline ends. The length of the CDR3 is 16 residues. Looked up from germline, CDR1 is MNHEY and CDR2 is SMNVEV (reference sequence). Written as DNA, the CDR3 is TGTGCCAGCAGTTTATCGCCGGGAGTAGGTTACAATGAGCAGTACTTC. This gives the protein CASSLSPGVGYNEQYF.

This chain uses TRBV3-1 with TRBJ2-1; 12 nucleotides align to TRBD2. CDR3 length: 17 amino acids. Germline V gene data show CDR1 as LGHDT and CDR2 as YNNKEL (reference sequence). V gave up 0 bases and J gave up 8 bases; unmatched junction bases: 8. The CDR3 DNA reads as TGTGCCAGCAGCCAAGATGTTCTAGCGGGGGGGCCCGATGAGCAGTTCTTC. Encoded protein: CASSQDVLAGGPDEQFF.

As DNA, the CDR3 is TGTGCCAGTAACTCAAGGGGAGTATTGGATACGCAGTATTTT. Its protein is CASNSRGVLDTQYF. The chain combines TRBV19 with TRBJ2-3, with D possibly called TRBD1 or TRBD2 (5 bases each). Trimming took 7 bases from V and 6 from J, leaving 17 bases between them. The CDR3 has 14 residues. Per the germline V gene, CDR1 is LNHDA and CDR2 is SQIVND (reference sequence).

CDR3 nucleotides: TGTGCCAGCAGCCAAAAGCGGCTAGCGGGACACTACGAGCAGTACTTC. This sequence encodes CASSQKRLAGHYEQYF. This rearrangement joins TRBV14 to TRBJ2-5; 9 bases line up with TRBD2. The last part of the DNA fits TRBJ2-7 better; the J call may be wrong. This CDR3 is built from 16 residues. Per germline, CDR1 SGHDN and CDR2 FVKESK.

This clonotype appeared a few times. V is TRBV5-1 and J is TRBJ2-5; no definite D call. V was cut by 1 base and J by 1 base, with 8 bases left in between. The germline gives CDR1 SGHRS, CDR2 YFSETQ. The CDR3 has 14 residues. The CDR3 DNA reads TGCGCCAGCAGCTTGATGGCACCCCAAGAGACCCAGTACTTC. Translated, it gives CASSLMAPQETQYF.

The rearrangement joins TRBV5-5 to TRBJ1-5, with D possibly TRBD1 on 6 matching bases. The ends were cut back, 4 bases at V and 4 bases at J, with 12 bases in the middle. From germline, CDR1 is SGHKS and CDR2 YYEKEE (reference sequence). The CDR3 is 14 residues long. The DNA for the CDR3 is TGTGCCAGCAGCCGTTTGACAGGAAATCAGCCCCAGCATTTT. Translating gives CASSRLTGNQPQHF.

To note about this clonotype: At one end the junction does not follow the germline gene, possibly because of a read error. V gene TRBV25-1 combines with J gene TRBJ2-1; weak D call: TRBD2 (5 bases). CDR1 and CDR2 from the germline V gene are MGHDK and SYGVNS. There are 15 residues in the CDR3. CDR3 nucleotides: TGTGCCAGCAGTGAACCTAGCTCGTCCTGCAATGAGCAGTTCTTC. It specifies CASSEPSSSCNEQFF.

V is TRBV4-1 and J is TRBJ2-7, with D perhaps given as TRBD1 or TRBD2 (5 bases each). The CDR3 is 13 residues long. From germline, CDR1 is MGHRA and CDR2 YSYEKL. V lost 1 base and J lost 6, with 10 bases in between. DNA of the CDR3: TGCGCCAGCAGCCAAGTGCCAGGGAGCGAGCAGTACTTC. Its protein is CASSQVPGSEQYF.

This chain uses TRBV4-3 with TRBJ2-5; D perhaps matches TRBD2 (6 bases). Trimming shortened V by 1 base and J by 1 base, and 10 bases separated the two germline ends. Germline CDR1 reads LGHNA; CDR2 reads YSLEER. The CDR3 has 15 amino acids. CDR3 bases: TGCGCCAGCAGCCAAGCACTAGCACGCCAAGAGACCCAGTACTTC. Translating gives CASSQALARQETQYF.

This clonotype was observed a few times. V gene TRBV20-1 combines with J gene TRBJ2-5; tentative D call: TRBD2 (5 bases). Gene TRBJ2-7 matches the end of the DNA better, so the J call may be wrong. The CDR3 sequence is 14 residues long. Germline CDR1 reads DFQATT; CDR2 reads SNEGSKA (reference sequence). CDR3 in amino acids: CSARGHVGTYEQYF. The CDR3, as DNA: TGCAGTGCTAGAGGGCATGTCGGGACCTACGAGCAGTACTTC.

This chain links TRBV10-3 with TRBJ1-2, with 8 bases matching TRBD1. The V gene's germline CDR1 is ENHRY and CDR2 SYGVKD. The V segment lost 8 bases and the J segment 5 bases; nucleotides outside the gene matches: 13. This CDR3 contains 15 residues. In DNA, the CDR3 is TGTGCCATCTCCGCCGGTGACAGGGGAGTATATGGCTACACCTTC. Translated: CAISAGDRGVYGYTF.

CDR3 nucleotide sequence: TGTGCCACCAGTGATTTGTGGTCTAGCAGAACCCCGAACACCGGGGAGCTGTTTTTT. Translated, it gives CATSDLWSSRTPNTGELFF. This rearrangement joins TRBV24-1 to TRBJ2-2, with D maybe TRBD2 (5 bases). Trimming cost V 0 bases and J 0 bases, with 16 bases left between them. Germline V CDR1 and CDR2: KGHDR, SFDVKD. This CDR3 contains 19 residues.

As DNA, the CDR3 is TGTGCCAGCAGTGGCCCTCCCAGGGGAGGGTCATATGGCTACACCTTC. Encoded protein: CASSGPPRGGSYGYTF. This chain uses TRBV25-1 with TRBJ1-2, with TRBD1 as a possible D gene (6 bases). This CDR3 contains 16 residues. Looked up from germline, CDR1 is MGHDK and CDR2 is SYGVNS. V was shortened by 4 bases and J by 5 bases, with 20 bases between the two germline ends.

This chain connects TRBV7-2 to TRBJ2-7; a weak D match, TRBD1 (6 bases). Trimming shortened V by 1 base and J by 7 bases, and 17 bases separated the two germline ends. The germline V gene has CDR1 SGHTA and CDR2 FQGNSA. This CDR3 contains 15 residues. CDR3 coding DNA: TGTGCCAGCAGCTTAGGGGCACAGGGTAGGCATGAGCAGTACTTC. It specifies CASSLGAQGRHEQYF.

This clonotype was seen a few times. This rearrangement joins TRBV29-1 to TRBJ2-7; the D is unclear. The CDR3 consists of 14 residues. V lost 7 bases, J lost 7 bases, and 23 bases lay in between. The V gene's germline CDR1 is SQVTM and CDR2 ANQGSEA. CDR3 coding DNA: TGCAGCGCCATCGACATCCAGTCCTACAATGAGCAGTACTTC. This codes for CSAIDIQSYNEQYF.

V and J are TRBV28 and TRBJ2-7, with 9 bases identical to TRBD2. Germline V lookup: CDR1 MDHEN, CDR2 SYDVKM. Trimming at V came to 8 bases and at J to 3 bases, leaving 8 bases not matched to a gene. This CDR3 region has 14 residues. CDR3 protein: CASAIAGVGYEQYF. In nucleotides, the CDR3 is TGTGCCAGCGCCATAGCGGGAGTGGGCTACGAGCAGTACTTC.